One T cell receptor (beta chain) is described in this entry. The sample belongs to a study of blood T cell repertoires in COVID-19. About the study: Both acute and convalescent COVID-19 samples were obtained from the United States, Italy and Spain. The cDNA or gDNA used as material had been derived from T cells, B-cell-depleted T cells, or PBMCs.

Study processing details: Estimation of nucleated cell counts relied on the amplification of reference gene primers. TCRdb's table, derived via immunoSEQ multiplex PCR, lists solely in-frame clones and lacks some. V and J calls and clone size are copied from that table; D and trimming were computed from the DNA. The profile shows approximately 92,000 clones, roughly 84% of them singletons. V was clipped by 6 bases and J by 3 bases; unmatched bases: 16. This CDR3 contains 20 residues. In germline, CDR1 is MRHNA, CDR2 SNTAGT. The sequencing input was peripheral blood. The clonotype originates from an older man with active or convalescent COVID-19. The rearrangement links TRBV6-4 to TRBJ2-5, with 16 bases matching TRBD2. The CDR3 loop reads CASSKAGTSGGAQGKETQYF. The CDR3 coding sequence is TGTGCCAGCAGCAAAGCCGGGACTAGCGGGGGGGCGCAAGGCAAAGAGACCCAGTACTTC.